The clone carrying this T cell receptor (beta chain) was seen only a few times. Its cognate antigen is unknown. Clones were read by immunoSEQ multiplex PCR, and TCRdb kept only the in-frame ones, dropping some. The sample holds approximately 33,000 clones, 90% seen once. J gave up 8 bases and V 3 bases, and 7 bases lay outside the gene matches. CDR1 and CDR2 (germline): SEHNR, FQNEAQ (reference sequence). The CDR3 contains 14 residues. This sample was taken from a study of OX40 agonist ivuxolimab in advanced cancers. Study at large: Patients were given ivuxolimab, an antibody that agonizes OX40 (CD134). In three patients, partial responses were observed, one with hepatocellular carcinoma and two with cutaneous melanoma.

Study-wide results and limits: More expanded clones were found, on average, in CD8+ than in CD4+ T cells. CD4+ and CD8+ blood T cells expanded clonally by week 6 at 0.1 to 3.0 mg/kg.

This TCR derives from an adult with an advanced solid tumor such as melanoma, head and neck, liver or kidney cancer. The sample consisted of CD4+ or CD8+ T cells sorted from blood, taken in a trial of the OX40 agonist ivuxolimab. The chain combines TRBV7-9 with TRBJ1-2; TRBD1 aligns across 9 bases. CDR3 coding DNA: TGTGCCAGCAGCTTTCTTGACAGGGGGGAAGGCTACACCTTC. It encodes CASSFLDRGEGYTF.